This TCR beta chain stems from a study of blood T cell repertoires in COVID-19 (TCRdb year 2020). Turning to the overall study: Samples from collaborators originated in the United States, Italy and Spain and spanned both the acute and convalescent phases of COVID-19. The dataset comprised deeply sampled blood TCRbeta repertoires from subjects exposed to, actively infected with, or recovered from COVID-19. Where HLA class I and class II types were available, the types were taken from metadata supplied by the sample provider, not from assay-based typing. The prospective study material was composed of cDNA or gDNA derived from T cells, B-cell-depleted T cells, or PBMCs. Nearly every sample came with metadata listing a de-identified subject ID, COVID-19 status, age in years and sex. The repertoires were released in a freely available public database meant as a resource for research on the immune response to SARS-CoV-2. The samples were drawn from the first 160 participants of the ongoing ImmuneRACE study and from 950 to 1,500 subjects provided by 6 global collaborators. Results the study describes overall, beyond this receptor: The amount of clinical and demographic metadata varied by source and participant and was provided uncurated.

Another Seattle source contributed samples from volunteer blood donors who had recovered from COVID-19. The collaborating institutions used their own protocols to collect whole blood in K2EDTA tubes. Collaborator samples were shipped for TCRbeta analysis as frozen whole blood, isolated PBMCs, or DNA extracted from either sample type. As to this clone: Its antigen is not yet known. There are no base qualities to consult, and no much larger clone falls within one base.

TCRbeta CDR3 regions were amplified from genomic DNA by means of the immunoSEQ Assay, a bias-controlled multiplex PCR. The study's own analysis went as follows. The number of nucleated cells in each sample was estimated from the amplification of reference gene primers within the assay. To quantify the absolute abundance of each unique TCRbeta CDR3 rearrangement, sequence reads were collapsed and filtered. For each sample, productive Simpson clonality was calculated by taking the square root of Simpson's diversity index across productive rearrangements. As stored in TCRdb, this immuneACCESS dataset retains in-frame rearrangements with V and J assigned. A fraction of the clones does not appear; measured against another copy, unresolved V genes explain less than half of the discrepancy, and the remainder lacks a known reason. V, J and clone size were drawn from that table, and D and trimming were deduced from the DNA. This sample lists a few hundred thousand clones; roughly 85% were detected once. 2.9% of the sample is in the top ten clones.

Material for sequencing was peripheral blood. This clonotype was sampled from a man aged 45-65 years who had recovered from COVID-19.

The DNA sequence is as follows: TGTGCCAGCTCTTCGACAGGGTCTAATGAAAAACTGTTTTTT. Protein translation: CASSSTGSNEKLFF. Recombination linked TRBV18 to TRBJ1-4; TRBD1 aligns with 7 central bases. The CDR3 measures 14 amino acids from cysteine to phenylalanine. CDR3 DNA is the only sequence kept; it has 42 bases, read in frame from the first base. V is cut back by 6 bases and J by 3 bases, with 4 bases in the junction unmatched. From the germline V gene, CDR1 is KGHSH and CDR2 is LQKENI. Full variable domain (CDR3 extended with the reference TRBV18 and TRBJ1-4 proteins): NAGVMQNPRHLVRRRGQEARLRCSPMKGHSHVYWYRQLPEEGLKFMVYLQKENIIDESGMPKERFSAEFPKEGPSILRIQQVVRGDSAAYFCASSSTGSNEKLFFGSGTQLSVL.